Listed here are 20 T cell receptor beta chains from one sample, sequenced in a study of a mutant IDH1 vaccine in newly diagnosed glioma. Profiling relied on immunoSEQ multiplex PCR, and the TCRdb table lists in-frame clones only, not all of them. The sample yields tens of thousands of clones, roughly 76% seen once. These receptors' antigens are unknown. Time point denoted: week 5, during vaccination. The content of each vaccine dose was 300 ug of mutant IDH1 20-mer peptide, and topical imiquimod accompanied it. The source was PBMCs, collected from a glioma patient whose treatment included an IDH1 peptide vaccine. All receptors come from a man aged 50 or older with glioma.

This chain connects TRBV5-8 to TRBJ2-7; a possible D gene is TRBD2 (6 bases). Trimming removed 5 bases at V and 7 bases at J, with 22 bases between. Germline CDR1 and CDR2: SGHTS and YDEGEE. CDR3 length: 15 amino acids. The CDR3 loop is CASSVGGWAAEEQYF. CDR3 coding DNA: TGTGCCAGCAGTGTGGGGGGATGGGCGGCTGAGGAGCAGTACTTC. Full variable domain (missing parts from reference TRBV5-8 and TRBJ2-7): EAGVTQSPTHLIKTRGQQATLRCSPISGHTSVYWYQQALGLGLQFLLWYDEGEERNRGNFPPRFSGRQFPNYSSELNVNALELEDSALYLCASSVGGWAAEEQYFGPGTRLTVT.

V is TRBV29-1 and J is TRBJ1-1; TRBD1 matches 7 bases. Per germline, CDR1 SQVTM and CDR2 ANQGSEA. This CDR3 is built from 15 residues. The trim removed 0 bases at V and 5 bases at J, leaving 9 bases unmatched. The CDR3 reads CSVEDHRTGGTEAFF. CDR3 in DNA: TGCAGCGTTGAAGATCACCGGACAGGTGGAACTGAAGCTTTCTTT.

V and J are TRBV2 and TRBJ1-3; TRBD1 is a possible D gene (5 bases). The CDR3 consists of 17 residues. Germline V gene lookup returns CDR1 SNHLY and CDR2 FYNNEI. The V gene lost 1 base and the J gene lost 4 bases, with 17 bases spanning the gap. The CDR3: CASSEGDNSGGGNTIYF. The CDR3 bases are TGTGCCAGCAGTGAAGGAGACAACTCCGGGGGAGGAAACACCATATATTTT.

This chain uses TRBV27 with TRBJ2-4; 8 nucleotides match TRBD1. This CDR3 region has 16 residues. Germline V lookup: CDR1 MNHEY, CDR2 SMNVEV (reference sequence). The V gene end was trimmed by 6 bases and the J gene end by 3 bases; junction bases not matched to a gene: 10. The CDR3 region has the DNA TGTGCCAGCAGGAGAGCCTCAGGGGGCGACAAAAACATTCAGTACTTC. This translates into CASRRASGGDKNIQYF.

CDR3 nucleotide sequence: TGCGCCAGCAGTGGGCTTCCAGGAACCGGAAACACCGGGGAGCTGTTTTTT. Translation: CASSGLPGTGNTGELFF. The chain employs TRBV10-1 and TRBJ2-2; unclear D gene. The germline V gene encodes CDR1 WNHNN and CDR2 SYGVQD (reference sequence). Trimming removed 4 bases at V and 2 bases at J, with 17 bases between. The CDR3 covers 17 residues.

The chain joins TRBV29-1 to TRBJ1-2; D gene uncertain. This CDR3 contains 13 residues. The V gene lost 7 bases and the J gene lost 0 bases, with 12 bases spanning the gap. The germline gives CDR1 SQVTM, CDR2 ANQGSEA. The CDR3 loop reads CSAAGTANYGYTF. The DNA for the CDR3 is TGCAGCGCCGCAGGTACAGCTAACTATGGCTACACCTTC.

The chain is built from TRBV4-1 and TRBJ1-3; 8 bases fit TRBD1. This CDR3 is built from 16 residues. Trimming removed 4 bases from V and 2 bases from J; junction bases left unmatched: 7. Per the germline V gene, CDR1 is MGHRA and CDR2 is YSYEKL. The CDR3: CASSPGQGRTGNTIYF. Here the CDR3 DNA reads TGCGCCAGCAGCCCCGGACAGGGACGGACTGGAAACACCATATATTTT.

The gene calls are TRBV19 and TRBJ2-1; D possibly uses TRBD1 or TRBD2 (6 bases each). This CDR3 contains 16 residues. V was clipped by 5 bases and J by 0 bases, with 14 bases between them. Germline CDR1 reads LNHDA; CDR2 reads SQIVND (reference sequence). DNA for the CDR3: TGTGCCAGTAGTCGGGTAGGGGGGTTCTCCTACAATGAGCAGTTCTTC. Residues: CASSRVGGFSYNEQFF.

The chain has TRBV11-3 and TRBJ2-2, with D maybe TRBD2 (6 bases). Trimming removed 9 bases at V and 6 bases at J, with 20 bases between. The CDR3 length is 15 residues. The germline CDR1 and CDR2 sequences are SGHNT and YENEEA. The CDR3 nucleotides read TGTGCCAGTCAAGGAGGGGAAGGGTCCCCCGGGGAGCTGTTTTTT. Residues: CASQGGEGSPGELFF.

This clone was observed once. This chain links TRBV7-9 with TRBJ1-3, with a possible D match to TRBD1 (6 bases). This CDR3 contains 14 residues. The germline V and J ends were trimmed by 8 bases and 5 bases, with 16 bases remaining between them. Germline CDR1 and CDR2: SEHNR and FQNEAQ (reference sequence). The CDR3 protein is CASLGGAQRNTIYF. The CDR3 DNA reads TGTGCCAGCCTTGGGGGGGCGCAGAGAAACACCATATATTTT.

This clone was counted a single time. The chain uses TRBV27 and TRBJ2-7; 8 nucleotides align to TRBD1. Per the germline V gene, CDR1 is MNHEY and CDR2 is SMNVEV (reference sequence). The CDR3 covers 15 residues. V shed 6 bases, J shed 5 bases, and the junction held 12 bases outside the gene matches. The CDR3 sequence is CASSQWGTGINEQYF. The CDR3 region has the DNA TGTGCCAGCAGCCAATGGGGGACAGGAATCAACGAGCAGTACTTC.

This clone showed up just a few times. The chain recombines TRBV2 with TRBJ1-5, with 7 bases fitting TRBD1. Germline CDR1 reads SNHLY; CDR2 reads FYNNEI. The CDR3 spans 15 residues. The ends lost 7 bases at V and 6 bases at J; junction bases unmatched: 12. The CDR3 DNA reads TGTGCCAGCACCCAAGGGGGCAGGGGCGGTCAGCCCCAGCATTTT. This gives the protein CASTQGGRGGQPQHF.

The chain recombines TRBV5-1 with TRBJ2-3; D might be TRBD2 (5 bases). Germline V gene data show CDR1 as SGHRS and CDR2 as YFSETQ. The CDR3 totals 15 residues. Deletions cut 0 bases from V and 2 bases from J, with 10 bases between. CDR3: CASSLGGLNTDTQYF. The CDR3 coding sequence is TGCGCCAGCAGCTTGGGCGGGCTAAACACAGATACGCAGTATTTT.

This chain connects TRBV7-9 to TRBJ1-1, with D possibly being TRBD1 (5 bases). This CDR3 comprises 14 residues. CDR1 and CDR2 (germline): SEHNR, FQNEAQ (reference sequence). Trimming took 0 bases from V and 5 from J, leaving 10 bases between them. The CDR3 protein is CASSLAGASTEAFF. The CDR3 DNA follows: TGTGCCAGCAGCTTAGCAGGGGCGAGTACTGAAGCTTTCTTT.

The chain carries TRBV7-9 and TRBJ2-7, with a weak D call TRBD2 (7 bases). CDR3 size: 14 residues. V lost 5 bases, J lost 5 bases, and 16 bases lay in between. Germline CDR1 is SEHNR and CDR2 is FQNEAQ (reference sequence). This chain's CDR3 is CASSNGGGANEQYF. DNA for the CDR3: TGTGCCAGCAGCAATGGTGGGGGGGCCAACGAGCAGTACTTC.

The rearrangement joins TRBV28 to TRBJ2-7; D unclear. The V end lost 2 bases, the J end lost 1 base, and 6 bases lay between the germline ends. Germline V CDR1 and CDR2: MDHEN, SYDVKM. The CDR3 runs 13 residues. CDR3 nucleotide sequence: TGTGCCAGCAGTTTAAGGCTTTCCTACGAGCAGTACTTC. Protein sequence: CASSLRLSYEQYF.

This chain connects TRBV19 to TRBJ1-5; D gene unclear. The V end was cut by 7 bases, the J end by 4 bases, with 11 bases between. The CDR3 loop spans 13 amino acids. CDR1 and CDR2 (germline): LNHDA, SQIVND (reference sequence). CDR3 amino acids: CASNFDGNQPQHF. In DNA, the CDR3 is TGTGCCAGTAACTTTGACGGGAATCAGCCCCAGCATTTT.

The rearrangement joins TRBV4-3 to TRBJ1-1, with D possibly TRBD1 on 5 matching bases. The CDR3 runs 15 residues. Per the germline V gene, CDR1 is LGHNA and CDR2 is YSLEER. Trimming cost V 0 bases and J 8 bases, with 16 bases left between them. The chain's CDR3 is CASSQDRAGPPEAFF. The CDR3 coding sequence is TGCGCCAGCAGCCAAGATCGGGCAGGGCCCCCCGAAGCTTTCTTT.

This clone has a handful of counts. V gene TRBV5-4 combines with J gene TRBJ2-2; the match to TRBD2 covers 7 bases. Germline CDR1 SGHNT, CDR2 YYREEE (reference sequence). CDR3 length equals 15 residues. The V gene end was trimmed by 1 base and the J gene end by 4 bases; junction bases not matched to a gene: 4. CDR3 bases: TGTGCCAGCAGCTTGACGGCTAGCGGCACCGGGGAGCTGTTTTTT. Its protein product is CASSLTASGTGELFF. Using reference TRBV5-4 and TRBJ2-2 for the parts outside the CDR3, the full variable domain is ETGVTQSPTHLIKTRGQQVTLRCSSQSGHNTVSWYQQALGQGPQFIFQYYREEENGRGNFPPRFSGLQFPNYSSELNVNALELDDSALYLCASSLTASGTGELFFGEGSRLTVL.

CDR3 loop: CASSQEGQVSSYEQYF. CDR3 sequence (DNA): TGTGCCAGCAGCCAGGAAGGACAGGTGAGCTCCTACGAGCAGTACTTC. The chain joins TRBV4-2 to TRBJ2-7; TRBD1 aligns across 7 bases. J lost 0 bases, V lost 3 bases, and 8 bases had no gene match. CDR3 length: 16 residues. CDR1 LGHNA and CDR2 YNFKEQ come from the germline V gene.